This entry is about one TCR beta chain. Antigen unknown. Library preparation followed earlier protocols using designated TCR primers. One entry per CDR3 protein results from TCRdb running MiXCR on the PCR reads. This table has around 460,000 distinct CDR3 sequences, roughly 25% appearing once. Based on a CD8+CD4-CCR7+CD45RA+ profile, naive CD8 T cells were sorted. In germline, CDR1 is SEHNR, CDR2 FQNEAQ (reference sequence). The CDR3 has 14 amino acids. Trimming took off 6 bases at V and 4 bases at J, with 15 bases between the two ends. The sample is drawn from a study of molecular identifiers for immune sequencing clone quantification. Study context: Four portions were sequenced after RNA from approximately 22,000 or 94,000 naive CD8 cells was split five ways in replicates.

Study-level points and caveats: Sharing of a barcode by identical TCR molecules could cause highly expanded clone sizes to be underestimated.

The chain employs TRBV7-9 and TRBJ1-1, with a weak D call TRBD1 (6 bases). This sequence originates from a human donor in good health. Some libraries in this study had Jurkat cell RNA spiked in. The sample was naive CD8+ T cells from blood, with Jurkat cell RNA spiked in. The sample's subset: FACS-sorted CD8+CD4-CCR7+CD45RA+ naive T cells. CDR3 in amino acids: CASRLQGGGTEAFF. In DNA form, the CDR3 reads TGTGCCAGCAGACTACAGGGAGGTGGCACTGAAGCTTTCTTT.